This TCR beta chain stems from a study of cytomegalovirus exposure and HLA in healthy donors. The primer mix had 60 Vbeta and 13 Jbeta primers. Some clones are missing from TCRdb's copy, which holds only in-frame ones; the method was immunoSEQ multiplex PCR. The sample lists under 90,000 clones, just over 75% seen once, with more than 2.5% in the top ten. V lost 9 bases and J lost 0, with 8 bases in between. The CDR3 loop spans 12 amino acids. Germline V CDR1 and CDR2: SNHLY, FYNNEI. The sequence was obtained from a man aged 50-60 years in good health and CMV-seropositive. The V call is TRBV2, the J call TRBJ1-1; D is unclear. The material sequenced was PBMCs. DNA for the CDR3: TGTGCCAGTTCAGGTTTGAACACTGAAGCTTTCTTT. This codes for CASSGLNTEAFF.